This T cell receptor beta chain was sequenced during a study of molecular identifiers for immune sequencing clone quantification. Whole-study context: Replicate RNA came from 20,000 or 100,000 naive CD8 cells and was split five ways, and four parts were sequenced.

TCRdb fed the PCR reads into MiXCR, producing one record per CDR3 protein. The sample holds a few hundred thousand distinct CDR3 sequences; 20% to 25% are singletons and the top ten take about 0.78%. Germline V gene data show CDR1 as MNHEY and CDR2 as SVGEGT. The CDR3 runs 15 residues. V shed 5 bases and J 6 bases; nucleotides not matched to a gene: 8. The chain uses TRBV6-2 or TRBV6-3 and TRBJ1-5; TRBD1 matches at 9 bases. This TCR was sampled from a human donor in good health. Some libraries in this study had Jurkat cell RNA spiked in. The sample was naive CD8+ T cells from blood, with Jurkat cell RNA spiked in. Stated subset: FACS-sorted CD8+CD4-CCR7+CD45RA+ naive T cells. In DNA, the CDR3 is TGTGCCAGCAGTGCGGACAGGGGTGGGGGTCAGCCCCAGCATTTT. Its translation: CASSADRGGGQPQHF.